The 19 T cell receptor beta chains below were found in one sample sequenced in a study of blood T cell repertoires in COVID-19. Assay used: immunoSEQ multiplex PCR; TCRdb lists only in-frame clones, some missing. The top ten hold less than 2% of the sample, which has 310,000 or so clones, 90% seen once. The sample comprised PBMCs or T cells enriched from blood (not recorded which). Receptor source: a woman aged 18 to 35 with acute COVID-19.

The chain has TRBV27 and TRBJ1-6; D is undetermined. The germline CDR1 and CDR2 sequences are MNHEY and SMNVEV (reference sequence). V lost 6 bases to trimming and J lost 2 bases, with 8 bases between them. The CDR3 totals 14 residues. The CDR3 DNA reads TGTGCCAGCAGCGGAGGCACCTATAATTCACCCCTCCACTTT. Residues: CASSGGTYNSPLHF.

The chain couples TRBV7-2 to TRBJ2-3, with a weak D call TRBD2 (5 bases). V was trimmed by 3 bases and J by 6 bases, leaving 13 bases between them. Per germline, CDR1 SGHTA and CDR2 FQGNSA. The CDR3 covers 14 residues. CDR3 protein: CASSFRDKADTQYF. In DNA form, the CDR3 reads TGTGCCAGCAGCTTTCGGGATAAGGCGGATACGCAGTATTTT.

The CDR3 nucleotides are TGCGCCAGCAGCTTGGCCTTTAGACTCACCGGGGAGCTGTTTTTT. It is translated as CASSLAFRLTGELFF. The V gene is TRBV5-1, the J gene TRBJ2-2; no definite D call. V lost 0 bases and J 4 bases, leaving 10 bases between the germline ends. Germline-derived CDR1 and CDR2 are SGHRS and YFSETQ. The CDR3 is 15 residues long.

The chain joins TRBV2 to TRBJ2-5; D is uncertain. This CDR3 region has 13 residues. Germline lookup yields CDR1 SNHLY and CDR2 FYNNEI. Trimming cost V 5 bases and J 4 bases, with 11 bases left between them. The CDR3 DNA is TGTGCCAGCAGTTCGACATCCTTAGAGACCCAGTACTTC. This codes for CASSSTSLETQYF.

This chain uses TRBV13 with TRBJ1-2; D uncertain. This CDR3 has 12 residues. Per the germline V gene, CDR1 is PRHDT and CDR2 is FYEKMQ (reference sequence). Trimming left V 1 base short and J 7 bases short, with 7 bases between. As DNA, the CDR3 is TGTGCCAGCAGCTTAGTCTGGGCTGGCTACACCTTC. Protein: CASSLVWAGYTF.

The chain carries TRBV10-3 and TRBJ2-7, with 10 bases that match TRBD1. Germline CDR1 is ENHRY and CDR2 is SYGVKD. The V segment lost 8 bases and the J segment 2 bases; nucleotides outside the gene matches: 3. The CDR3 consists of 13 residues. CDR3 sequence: CAIGTGVPYEQYF. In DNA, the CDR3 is TGTGCCATCGGGACAGGGGTGCCCTACGAGCAGTACTTC.

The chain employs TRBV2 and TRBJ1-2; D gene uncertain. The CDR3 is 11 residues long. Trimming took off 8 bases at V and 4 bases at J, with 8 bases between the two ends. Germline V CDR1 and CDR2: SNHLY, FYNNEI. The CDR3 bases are TGTGCCAGCCGGTTGAGCTATGGCTACACCTTC. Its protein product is CASRLSYGYTF.

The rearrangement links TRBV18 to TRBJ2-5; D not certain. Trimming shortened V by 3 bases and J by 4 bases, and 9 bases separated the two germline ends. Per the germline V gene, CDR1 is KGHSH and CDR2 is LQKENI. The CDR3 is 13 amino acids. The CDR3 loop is CASSPGVRETQYF. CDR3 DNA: TGTGCCAGCTCACCCGGAGTAAGAGAGACCCAGTACTTC.

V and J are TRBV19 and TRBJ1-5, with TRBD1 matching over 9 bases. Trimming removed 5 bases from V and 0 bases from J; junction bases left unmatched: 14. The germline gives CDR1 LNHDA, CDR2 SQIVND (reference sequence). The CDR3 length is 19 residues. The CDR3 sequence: CASSESGQGGRYSNQPQHF. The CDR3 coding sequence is TGTGCCAGTAGTGAGTCGGGACAGGGAGGGAGGTATAGCAATCAGCCCCAGCATTTT.

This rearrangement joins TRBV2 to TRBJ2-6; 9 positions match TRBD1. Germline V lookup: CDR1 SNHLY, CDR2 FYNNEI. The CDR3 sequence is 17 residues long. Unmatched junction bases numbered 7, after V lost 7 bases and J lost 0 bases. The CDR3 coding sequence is TGTGCCAGCAATCAGGGACAGGGAAGCTCTGGGGCCAACGTCCTGACTTTC. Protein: CASNQGQGSSGANVLTF.

CDR3 sequence: CASSLTGNRYEQYF. The CDR3 DNA reads TGTGCCAGCAGCTTGACAGGGAACCGCTACGAGCAGTACTTC. The V gene is TRBV7-2, the J gene TRBJ2-7; 7 bases fit TRBD1. The CDR3 extends over 14 amino acids. The V segment lost 3 bases and the J segment 3 bases; nucleotides outside the gene matches: 5. Germline V gives CDR1 SGHTA, CDR2 FQGNSA.

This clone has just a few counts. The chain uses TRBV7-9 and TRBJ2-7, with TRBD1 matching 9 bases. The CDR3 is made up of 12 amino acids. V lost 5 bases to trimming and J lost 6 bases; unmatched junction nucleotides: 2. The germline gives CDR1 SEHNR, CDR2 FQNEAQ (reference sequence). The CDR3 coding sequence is TGTGCCAGCAGCCGGACAGGGGCCGAGCAGTACTTC. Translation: CASSRTGAEQYF. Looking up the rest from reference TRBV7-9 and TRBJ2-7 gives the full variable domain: DTGVSQNPRHKITKRGQNVTFRCDPISEHNRLYWYRQTLGQGPEFLTYFQNEAQLEKSRLLSDRFSAERPKGSFSTLEIQRTEQGDSAMYLCASSRTGAEQYFGPGTRLTVT.

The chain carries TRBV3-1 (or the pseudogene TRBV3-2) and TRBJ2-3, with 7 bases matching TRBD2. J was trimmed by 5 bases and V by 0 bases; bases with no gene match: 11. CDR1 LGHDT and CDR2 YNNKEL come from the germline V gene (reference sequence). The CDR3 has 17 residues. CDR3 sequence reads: CASSQDTGASGRDTQYF. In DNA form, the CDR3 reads TGTGCCAGCAGCCAAGATACGGGTGCTAGCGGTAGAGATACGCAGTATTTT.

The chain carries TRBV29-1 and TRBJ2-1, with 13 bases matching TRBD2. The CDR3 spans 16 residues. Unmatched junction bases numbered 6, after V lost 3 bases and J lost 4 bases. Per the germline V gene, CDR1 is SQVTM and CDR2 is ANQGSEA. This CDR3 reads CSVDTSGRGPYNEQFF. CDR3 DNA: TGCAGCGTTGATACTAGCGGGAGGGGGCCATACAATGAGCAGTTCTTC.

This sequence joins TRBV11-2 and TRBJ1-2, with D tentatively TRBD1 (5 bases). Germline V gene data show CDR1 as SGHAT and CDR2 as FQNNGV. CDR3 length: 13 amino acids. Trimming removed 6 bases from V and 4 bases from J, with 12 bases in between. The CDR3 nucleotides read TGTGCCAGCAGGACTGGGACTTTCTATGGCTACACCTTC. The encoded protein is CASRTGTFYGYTF.

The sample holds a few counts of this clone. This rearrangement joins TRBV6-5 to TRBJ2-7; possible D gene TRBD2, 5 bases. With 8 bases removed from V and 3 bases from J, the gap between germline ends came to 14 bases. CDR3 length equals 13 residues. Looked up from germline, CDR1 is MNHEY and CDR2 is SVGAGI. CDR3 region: CASGRIRGYEQYF. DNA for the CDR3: TGTGCCAGCGGTAGGATACGGGGCTACGAGCAGTACTTC.

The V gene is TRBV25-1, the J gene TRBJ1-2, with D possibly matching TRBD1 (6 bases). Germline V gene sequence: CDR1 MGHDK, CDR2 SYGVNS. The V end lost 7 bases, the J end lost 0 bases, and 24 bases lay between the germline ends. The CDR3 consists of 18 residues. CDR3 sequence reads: CASIISRTEVSPNYGYTF. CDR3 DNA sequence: TGTGCCAGCATCATTTCCCGGACAGAAGTTTCCCCTAACTATGGCTACACCTTC.

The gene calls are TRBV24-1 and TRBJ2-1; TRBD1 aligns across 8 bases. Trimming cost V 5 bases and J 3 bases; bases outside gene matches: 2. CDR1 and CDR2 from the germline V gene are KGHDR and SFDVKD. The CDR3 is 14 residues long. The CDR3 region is CATSVQGDYNEQFF. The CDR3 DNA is TGTGCCACCAGTGTACAGGGGGACTACAATGAGCAGTTCTTC.

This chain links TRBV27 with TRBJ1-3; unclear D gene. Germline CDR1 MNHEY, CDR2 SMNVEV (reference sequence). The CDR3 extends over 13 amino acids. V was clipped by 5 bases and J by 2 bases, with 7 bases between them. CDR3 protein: CASSGLAGNTIYF. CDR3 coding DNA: TGTGCCAGCAGTGGACTGGCTGGAAACACCATATATTTT.